This passage covers 7 T cell receptor beta chains from one sample sequenced in a study of blood T cell repertoires in COVID-19. Here immunoSEQ multiplex PCR was the method, and the copy in TCRdb shows in-frame clones only, minus some. The sample carries under 300,000 clones, about 91% recorded once. The sequenced material came from peripheral blood. The receptors originated from a woman aged 40 to 50 who had recovered from COVID-19.

The V gene is TRBV6-5, the J gene TRBJ2-2, with 7 bases fitting TRBD1. V shed 5 bases and J 5 bases; nucleotides not matched to a gene: 8. The V gene's germline CDR1 is MNHEY and CDR2 SVGAGI. The CDR3 spans 15 residues. This CDR3 reads CASSPLGQRTGELFF. The DNA of the CDR3 is TGTGCCAGCAGTCCCCTGGGACAGCGAACCGGGGAGCTGTTTTTT.

The chain combines TRBV6-5 with TRBJ1-2; possible D gene TRBD1, 6 bases. Germline V gene lookup returns CDR1 MNHEY and CDR2 SVGAGI. The CDR3 consists of 12 residues. V was trimmed by 5 bases and J by 6 bases, leaving 10 bases between them. The CDR3, as DNA: TGTGCCAGCAGTCCGGGGGGGCATGGCTACACCTTC. Amino acid sequence: CASSPGGHGYTF.

The V call is TRBV30, the J call TRBJ1-5, with D tentatively TRBD1 (5 bases). V was clipped by 1 base and J by 7 bases, with 11 bases between them. The CDR3 contains 13 residues. Germline assignment: CDR1 GTSNPN and CDR2 SVGIG (reference sequence). DNA for the CDR3: TGTGCCTGGAGTGGCCAGGGTGAACAGCCCCAGCATTTT. It yields the protein CAWSGQGEQPQHF.

The chain recombines TRBV24-1 with TRBJ2-3, with D perhaps matching TRBD1 (5 bases). The V and J ends lost 2 bases and 4 bases respectively, with 9 bases between them. This CDR3 region has 14 residues. Per the germline V gene, CDR1 is KGHDR and CDR2 is SFDVKD. The CDR3 loop is CATSDYGAPDTQYF. CDR3 DNA sequence: TGTGCCACCAGTGATTATGGGGCCCCAGATACGCAGTATTTT.

This clone was observed a handful of times. This rearrangement joins TRBV10-1 to TRBJ1-5, with D possibly TRBD1 on 6 matching bases. Germline V gene data show CDR1 as WNHNN and CDR2 as SYGVQD (reference sequence). V lost 3 bases, J lost 5 bases, and 11 bases lay in between. The CDR3 totals 14 residues. CDR3: CASSDGDIYQPQHF. The DNA for the CDR3 is TGCGCCAGCAGTGATGGGGACATTTATCAGCCCCAGCATTTT.

The genes are TRBV4-3 and TRBJ2-3; the match to TRBD2 covers 11 bases. Germline CDR1 and CDR2: LGHNA and YSLEER. The V segment lost 0 bases and the J segment 5 bases; nucleotides outside the gene matches: 7. The CDR3 is made up of 17 amino acids. The CDR3 sequence is CASSQEYGLAGGDTQYF. As DNA, the CDR3 is TGCGCCAGCAGCCAAGAATACGGGCTAGCGGGAGGAGATACGCAGTATTTT.

The genes are TRBV6-5 and TRBJ1-2; weak D call: TRBD1 (5 bases). The CDR3 length is 13 residues. The V end was cut by 4 bases, the J end by 4 bases, with 10 bases between. CDR1 and CDR2 from the germline V gene are MNHEY and SVGAGI. The CDR3 sequence is CASSSQGGYGYTF. In DNA, the CDR3 is TGTGCCAGCAGTTCGCAGGGAGGCTATGGCTACACCTTC.